These T cell receptor beta chains were read from a single sample in a study of spatial heterogeneity in lung cancer. TCRdb reprocessed the 5' RACE reads via MiXCR and lists one record per CDR3 protein. The table shows around 87,000 distinct CDR3 sequences, with roughly 12% occurring only once. The source was PBMCs, collected at surgery. These receptors came from a male donor with early-stage non-small cell lung cancer. The CDR3 runs from the conserved cysteine through the conserved F or W. A D gene is named only where the DNA matches it firmly. Clone size is not always given. Where it is, it says once, few, many or a class for expanded clones.

. | TRBJ1-3 | few | TRBV6-1 | TGTGCCAGCAGTGAGGTTGGGAGCTCTGGAAACACCATATATTTT | CASSEVGSSGNTIYF
TRBD1 | TRBJ2-3 | . | TRBV7-2 | TGTGCCAGCAGACAAACAGGGGTTAACCGGCCAGATACGCAGTATTTT | CASRQTGVNRPDTQYF
TRBD2 | TRBJ2-3 | many | TRBV7-2 | TGTGCCAGCAGCTTAGATAGCGGGGCAAGCACAGATACGCAGTATTTT | CASSLDSGASTDTQYF
. | TRBJ2-5 | . | TRBV6-2/TRBV6-3 | TGTGCCAGCAGAACAGGACAGTTCGTTGAGACCCAGTACTTC | CASRTGQFVETQYF
TRBD2 | TRBJ2-1 | many | TRBV10-3 | TGTGCCATCAGTGAGGGCGGGAGCGCGAGGGGGCAGTTCTTC | CAISEGGSARGQFF
. | TRBJ2-1 | few | TRBV4-3 | TGCGCCAGCAGCCAAGCGGGAGCTGGGTACAATGAGCAGTTCTTC | CASSQAGAGYNEQFF
. | TRBJ2-5 | . | TRBV19 | TGTGCCAGTTCAGGGCCCGTGAGGACCCAGTACTTC | CASSGPVRTQYF
TRBD2 | TRBJ2-7 | few | TRBV19 | TGTGCCAGTAGCCGTGGACTAGCGGGAGGATCCGAGCAGTACTTC | CASSRGLAGGSEQYF
. | TRBJ2-2 | few | TRBV7-2 | TGTGCCAGCAGCTTAGCGGGGCGCGGCGGGGAGCTGTTTTTT | CASSLAGRGGELFF
. | TRBJ1-2 | few | TRBV4-3 | TGCGCCAGCAGCCGAGAGGGCAACTATGGCTACACCTTC | CASSREGNYGYTF
. | TRBJ1-2 | . | TRBV6-2/TRBV6-3 | TGTGCCAGCAGTTACTCCTCGCTAGAGCGGAATGGCTACACCTTC | CASSYSSLERNGYTF
. | TRBJ2-3 | many | TRBV6-2/TRBV6-3 | TGTGCCAGCAGTAACCGGGCCTCAAGCGCGGCAGATACGCAGTATTTT | CASSNRASSAADTQYF
TRBD2 | TRBJ2-3 | few | TRBV7-2 | TGTGCCAGCAGCATCCGGGTAGCGGGGGGCACAGATACGCAGTATTTT | CASSIRVAGGTDTQYF
TRBD1 | TRBJ1-4 | . | TRBV6-1 | TGTGCCAGCAGCTCCGGGACAGGGGCAGGGGAAAAACTGTTTTTT | CASSSGTGAGEKLFF
. | TRBJ2-7 | . | TRBV7-8 | TGTGCCAGCAGCTTAGTTACCGGCTACGAGCAGTACTTC | CASSLVTGYEQYF
TRBD1 | TRBJ1-2 | . | TRBV7-2 | TGTGCCAGCAGCGATCTTCGACAGGGGGCTCCCTATGGCTACACCTTC | CASSDLRQGAPYGYTF
TRBD2 | TRBJ2-5 | . | TRBV6-5 | TGTGCCAGTTTTCCGGGAGGAATCCAAGAGACCCAGTACTTC | CASFPGGIQETQYF
TRBD1 | TRBJ2-3 | few | TRBV4-3 | TGCGCCAGCAGCCAAGATGTCAGGGGGCAGGGAGATACGCAGTATTTT | CASSQDVRGQGDTQYF
TRBD2 | TRBJ2-3 | many | TRBV29-1 | TGCAGCGTGGGACTAGCAGGGATGGCAGATACGCAGTATTTT | CSVGLAGMADTQYF
. | TRBJ1-1 | many | TRBV6-2/TRBV6-3 | TGTGCCAGCAGCCCCAGGGTGAACACTGAAGCTTTCTTT | CASSPRVNTEAFF
. | TRBJ1-1 | many | TRBV29-1 | TGCAGCGTGCAGGACCCGGGCGACGACACTGAAGCTTTCTTT | CSVQDPGDDTEAFF
. | TRBJ1-2 | . | TRBV11-2 | TGTGCCAGCAGCCCATCAGGGGCCCTAATCTATGGCTACACCTTC | CASSPSGALIYGYTF
. | TRBJ2-1 | many | TRBV20-1 | TGCAGTGCTCTCGGACCCAGGGGCGATGAGCAGTTCTTC | CSALGPRGDEQFF
. | TRBJ1-1 | few | TRBV5-1 | TGCGCCAGCAGCGACACAGCATCATTTGAAGCTTTCTTT | CASSDTASFEAFF
TRBD1 | TRBJ2-4 | few | TRBV28 | TGTGCCAGCAGTTTAGCAGGGGGCCAAAACATTCAGTACTTC | CASSLAGGQNIQYF
TRBD1 | TRBJ2-3 | few | TRBV19 | TGTGCCAGTAAGGCAGGGGGCAACGCAGATACGCAGTATTTT | CASKAGGNADTQYF
. | TRBJ1-2 | few | TRBV20-1 | TGCAGTGCTAGAGATCAACAGGGAAACGGCGGCTACACCTTC | CSARDQQGNGGYTF
. | TRBJ1-6 | . | TRBV28 | TGTGCCAGCAGCCGCATACAGGGCGGTTCACCCCTCCACTTT | CASSRIQGGSPLHF
. | TRBJ2-2 | . | TRBV7-2 | TGTGCCAGCAGCTCCCCGGGAGGGGGCACCAGGGAGCTGTTTTTT | CASSSPGGGTRELFF
TRBD1 | TRBJ1-1 | few | TRBV28 | TGTGCCAGCAGAGAGGGGGCGGCGAACACTGAAGCTTTCTTT | CASREGAANTEAFF
TRBD1 | TRBJ2-6 | few | TRBV9 | TGTGCCAGCAGCGCGTCGACAGGGACCGGGGCCAACGTCCTGACTTTC | CASSASTGTGANVLTF
. | TRBJ1-1 | many | TRBV30 | TGTGCCTGGAGCGGGGAGGTCTGGAGTGAGGCTTTCTTT | CAWSGEVWSEAFF
. | TRBJ2-7 | many | TRBV7-9 | TGTGCCAGCAGCCCGGGGGGCCCCTACGAGCAGTACTTC | CASSPGGPYEQYF
. | TRBJ2-7 | many | TRBV24-1 | TGTGCCACCAGTGATTTTACGAGCGAGCAGTACTTC | CATSDFTSEQYF
. | TRBJ2-3 | . | TRBV2 | TGTGCCAGCAATCCCCTCGGGACACCCAGCACAGATACGCAGTATTTT | CASNPLGTPSTDTQYF
. | TRBJ1-6 | few | TRBV12-3/TRBV12-4 | TGTGCCAGCAACCGGGACGGATCTACATCACCCCTCCACTTT | CASNRDGSTSPLHF
TRBD1 | TRBJ2-5 | few | TRBV3-1 | TGTGCCAGCAGCCAGACAGGGGAGACCCAGTACTTC | CASSQTGETQYF
. | TRBJ2-7 | few | TRBV28 | TGTGCCAGCAGGGATAGGGTCGAGCAGTACTTC | CASRDRVEQYF
. | TRBJ2-7 | many | TRBV9 | TGTGCCAGCAGCGTAGAACCAGGGGACTCCTACGAGCAGTACTTC | CASSVEPGDSYEQYF
TRBD1 | TRBJ2-7 | few | TRBV20-1 | TGCAGTGCTAAAACAGGGGTCTACGAGCAGTACTTC | CSAKTGVYEQYF
. | TRBJ1-2 | . | TRBV6-6 | TGTGCCAGCACCCAGGCGGGACTCGCTTATGGCTACACCTTC | CASTQAGLAYGYTF
. | TRBJ2-4 | . | TRBV3-1 | TGTGCCAGCAGCCAAGAGATCGGCTACAAAAACATTCAGTACTTC | CASSQEIGYKNIQYF
TRBD2 | TRBJ2-1 | many | TRBV9 | TGTGCCAGCAGCCAACTCTTAGGACTAGCGGGGTCCTACAATGAGCAGTTCTTC | CASSQLLGLAGSYNEQFF
. | TRBJ1-3 | . | TRBV6-6 | TGTGCCAGCAGTTACGGGGCCAGGGAGCGTGGAAACACCATATATTTT | CASSYGARERGNTIYF
. | TRBJ2-7 | . | TRBV7-2 | TGTGCCAGCAGCTTAAAGGGCGGGACCTACGAGCAGTACTTC | CASSLKGGTYEQYF
. | TRBJ1-3 | many | TRBV5-1 | TGCGCCAGCAGCTCGGACAGTCTGGCCGGAAACACCATATATTTT | CASSSDSLAGNTIYF
. | TRBJ1-3 | . | TRBV3-1 | TGTGCCAGCAGTCGGGATGCGGGGGACGCTGGAAACACCATATATTTT | CASSRDAGDAGNTIYF
. | TRBJ1-5 | . | TRBV21-1 | TGTGCCAGCAGCGATGCACACCGGGACAGATGGAATCAGCCCCAGCATTTT | CASSDAHRDRWNQPQHF
. | TRBJ2-5 | . | TRBV29-1 | TGCAGCGTTGATGGGGAAACAGTCCAAGAGACCCAGTACTTC | CSVDGETVQETQYF
. | TRBJ2-1 | many | TRBV28 | TGTGCCAGCAGCTCGACCCAGGGAAATGAGCAGTTCTTC | CASSSTQGNEQFF
. | TRBJ1-5 | few | TRBV7-2 | TGTGCCAGCAGCAGTTACAGCAATCAGCCCCAGCATTTT | CASSSYSNQPQHF
. | TRBJ1-5 | few | TRBV6-6 | TGTGCCAGCAACAGGGTTGGTCAGCCCCAGCATTTT | CASNRVGQPQHF
. | TRBJ2-3 | . | TRBV27 | TGTGCCAGCCTTCGTCTCGGGGGCGGATACACAGATACGCAGTATTTT | CASLRLGGGYTDTQYF
TRBD1 | TRBJ2-5 | many | TRBV18 | TGTGCCAGCTCGCAGGGCAGGGGGCTGACGGAGACCCAGTACTTC | CASSQGRGLTETQYF
TRBD2 | TRBJ2-1 | many | TRBV4-1 | TGCGCCAGCAGCCAACCACGGCGGGAGGGCCACGAGCAGTTCTTC | CASSQPRREGHEQFF
TRBD2 | TRBJ2-2 | . | TRBV7-3 | TGTGCCAGCAGCCCTAGCGGGCCCACCGGGGAGCTGTTTTTT | CASSPSGPTGELFF